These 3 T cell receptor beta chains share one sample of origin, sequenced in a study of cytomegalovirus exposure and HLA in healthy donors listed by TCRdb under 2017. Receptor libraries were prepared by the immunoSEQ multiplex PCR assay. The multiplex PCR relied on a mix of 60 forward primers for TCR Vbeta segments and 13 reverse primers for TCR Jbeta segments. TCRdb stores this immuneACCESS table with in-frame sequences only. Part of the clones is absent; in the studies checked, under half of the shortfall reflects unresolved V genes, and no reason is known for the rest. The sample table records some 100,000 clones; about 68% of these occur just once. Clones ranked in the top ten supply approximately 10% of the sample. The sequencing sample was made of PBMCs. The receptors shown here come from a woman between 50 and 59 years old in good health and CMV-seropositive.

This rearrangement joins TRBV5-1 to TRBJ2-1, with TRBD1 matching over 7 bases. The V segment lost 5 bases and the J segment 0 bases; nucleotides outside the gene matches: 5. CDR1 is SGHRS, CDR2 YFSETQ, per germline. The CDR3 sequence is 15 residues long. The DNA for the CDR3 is TGCGCCAGCAGGCCCGGGACAGCCTCCTACAATGAGCAGTTCTTC. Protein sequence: CASRPGTASYNEQFF.

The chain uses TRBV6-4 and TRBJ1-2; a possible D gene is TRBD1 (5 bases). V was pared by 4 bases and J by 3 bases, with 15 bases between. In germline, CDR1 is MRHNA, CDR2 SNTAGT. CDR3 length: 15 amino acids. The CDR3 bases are TGTGCCAGCAGTGCCTCAAATAGGGGCGACTATGGCTACACCTTC. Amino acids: CASSASNRGDYGYTF.

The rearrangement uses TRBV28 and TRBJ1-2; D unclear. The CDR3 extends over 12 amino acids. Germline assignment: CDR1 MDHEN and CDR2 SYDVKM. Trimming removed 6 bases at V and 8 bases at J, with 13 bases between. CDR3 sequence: CASRVTSKGYTF. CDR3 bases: TGTGCCAGCAGAGTTACGAGTAAGGGCTACACCTTC.